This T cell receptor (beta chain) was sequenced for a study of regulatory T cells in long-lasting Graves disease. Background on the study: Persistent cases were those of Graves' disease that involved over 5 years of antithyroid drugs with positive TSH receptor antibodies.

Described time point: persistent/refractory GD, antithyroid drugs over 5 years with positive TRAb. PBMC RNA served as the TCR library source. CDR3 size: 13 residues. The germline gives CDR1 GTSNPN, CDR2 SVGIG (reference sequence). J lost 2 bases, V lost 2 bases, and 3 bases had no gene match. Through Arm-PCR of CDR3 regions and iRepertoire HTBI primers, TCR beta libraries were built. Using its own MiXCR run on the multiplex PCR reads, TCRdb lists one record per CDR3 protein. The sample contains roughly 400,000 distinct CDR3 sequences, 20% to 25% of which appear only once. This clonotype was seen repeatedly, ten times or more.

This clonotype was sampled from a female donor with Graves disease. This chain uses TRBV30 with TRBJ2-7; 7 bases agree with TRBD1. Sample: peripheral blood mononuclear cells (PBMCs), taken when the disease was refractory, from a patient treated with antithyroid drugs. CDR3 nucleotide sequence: TGTGCCTGGAGTCTACAGGGGCCCTACGAGCAGTACTTC. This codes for CAWSLQGPYEQYF.